This T cell receptor beta chain was sequenced for a study of T cells after yellow fever vaccination. The wider study: Some fractions had low cell numbers, and these were prepared with SMART-Seq v4 Ultra Low Input.

A single record per CDR3 protein comes from TCRdb applying MiXCR to the 5' RACE reads. The sample lists hundreds of thousands of distinct CDR3 sequences, around 13% occurring once. CDR1 is DFQATT, CDR2 SNEGSKA, per germline (reference sequence). The CDR3 is 12 amino acids. V was shortened by 6 bases and J by 3 bases, with 12 bases between the two germline ends. This clonotype was seen ten or more times. Its antigen is unidentified. Broader study findings: Overlap between CD4 and CD8 compartments was detected for a small share of clonotypes. A weaker secondary response peaked on day 5, the primary on day 15. One caveat is that FACS-sorted repertoires could contain abundant clonotypes contaminating from the bulk population.

The sample consisted of CD4+ T cells sorted from PBMCs, taken 15 days after the yellow fever booster vaccination. This receptor was obtained from a man aged 18 to 29 who received the YFV17D yellow fever vaccine. The chain uses TRBV20-1 and TRBJ2-7, with D hard to call. The CDR3 reads CSAPTTVYEQYF. Here the CDR3 DNA reads TGCAGTGCCCCGACGACCGTCTACGAGCAGTACTTC.